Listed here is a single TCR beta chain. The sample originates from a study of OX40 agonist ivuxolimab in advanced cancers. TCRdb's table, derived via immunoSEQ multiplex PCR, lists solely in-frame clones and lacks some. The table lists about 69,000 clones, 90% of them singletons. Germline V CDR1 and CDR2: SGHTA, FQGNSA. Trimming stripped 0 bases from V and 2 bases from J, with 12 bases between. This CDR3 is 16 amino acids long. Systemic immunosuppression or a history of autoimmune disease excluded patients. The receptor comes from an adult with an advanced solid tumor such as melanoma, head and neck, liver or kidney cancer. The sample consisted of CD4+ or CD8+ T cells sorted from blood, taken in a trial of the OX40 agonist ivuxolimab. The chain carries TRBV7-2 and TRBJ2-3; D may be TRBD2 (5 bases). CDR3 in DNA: TGTGCCAGCAGCTTAGCAAACCAGCGGCCCACAGATACGCAGTATTTT. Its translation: CASSLANQRPTDTQYF.